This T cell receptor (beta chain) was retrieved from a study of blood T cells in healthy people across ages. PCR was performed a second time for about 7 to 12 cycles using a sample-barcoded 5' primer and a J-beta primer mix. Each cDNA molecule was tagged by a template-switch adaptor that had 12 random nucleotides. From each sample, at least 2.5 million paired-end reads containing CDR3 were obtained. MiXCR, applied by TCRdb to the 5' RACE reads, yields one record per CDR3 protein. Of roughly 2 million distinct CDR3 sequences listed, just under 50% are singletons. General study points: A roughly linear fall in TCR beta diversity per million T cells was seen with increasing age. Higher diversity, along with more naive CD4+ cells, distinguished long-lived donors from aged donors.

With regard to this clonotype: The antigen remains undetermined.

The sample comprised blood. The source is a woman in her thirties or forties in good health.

The CDR3, as DNA: TGTGCCAGCAGCTCTGGGACAGGGGGTTCATACTATGGCTACACCTTC. Its translation is CASSSGTGGSYYGYTF. This chain uses TRBV7-9 with TRBJ1-2; 11 bases agree with TRBD1. The CDR3 is 16 residues long. Germline trimming cut 4 bases from V and 3 bases from J; bases unmatched to any gene: 7. Germline V gene data show CDR1 as SEHNR and CDR2 as FQNEAQ (reference sequence).